These 13 T cell receptor beta chains were all obtained from the same sample, sequenced in a study of T cell changes during pregnancy in multiple sclerosis. Using immunoSEQ multiplex PCR, the repertoire was profiled, and TCRdb retains in-frame clones only, with some absent. The sample lists about 110,000 clones; more than 85% were seen once. The material was peripheral blood, obtained after pregnancy. Receptor source: a female donor with multiple sclerosis, enrolled in a pregnancy study.

The genes are TRBV7-8 and TRBJ1-4, with 10 positions matching TRBD1. Germline V gives CDR1 SGHVS, CDR2 FQNEAQ. V shed 2 bases and J 7 bases; nucleotides not matched to a gene: 7. CDR3 length equals 16 residues. CDR3 sequence reads: CASSLMSRTGGEKLFF. In DNA, the CDR3 is TGTGCCAGCAGCTTAATGTCTAGGACAGGGGGTGAAAAACTGTTTTTT.

The V call is TRBV4-1, the J call TRBJ2-7, with 8 bases that match TRBD1. The V gene end was trimmed by 4 bases and the J gene end by 4 bases; junction bases not matched to a gene: 12. This CDR3 comprises 16 residues. In germline, CDR1 is MGHRA, CDR2 YSYEKL. The CDR3 DNA sequence: TGCGCCAGCAGCCCGGATGACGACAGGGGTTTGTACGAGCAGTACTTC. Amino acids: CASSPDDDRGLYEQYF.

This CDR3 reads CASSPLVANTGELFF. CDR3 bases: TGCGCCAGCAGCCCACTTGTAGCCAACACCGGGGAGCTGTTTTTT. The V and J genes are TRBV4-1 and TRBJ2-2; D gene ambiguous. The CDR3 is 15 amino acids. Germline loops: CDR1 MGHRA, CDR2 YSYEKL. Trimming shortened V by 4 bases and J by 2 bases, and 11 bases separated the two germline ends.

The chain carries TRBV7-9 and TRBJ1-2; a possible D gene is TRBD1 (5 bases). Per germline, CDR1 SEHNR and CDR2 FQNEAQ (reference sequence). Trimming cost V 4 bases and J 7 bases, with 19 bases left between them. The CDR3 is 15 residues long. CDR3 DNA sequence: TGTGCCAGCAGCTCTCTCCGTGGTGAAGGGGTTGGCTACACCTTC. Protein product: CASSSLRGEGVGYTF.

By share of the sample, this clone is large. This chain uses TRBV10-3 with TRBJ1-5; 7 bases agree with TRBD1. V lost 10 bases, J lost 0 bases, and 6 bases stayed unmatched. This CDR3 is 14 amino acids long. Germline CDR1 and CDR2: ENHRY and SYGVKD. The DNA for the CDR3 is TGTGCCACCGCTACAGGGGATAGCAATCAGCCCCAGCATTTT. As protein: CATATGDSNQPQHF.

This clone was seen only once. The chain links TRBV19 to TRBJ1-5; D is perhaps TRBD1 (5 bases). Trimming took off 0 bases at V and 7 bases at J, with 7 bases between the two ends. Germline CDR1 and CDR2: LNHDA and SQIVND (reference sequence). This CDR3 has 13 amino acids. The CDR3, as DNA: TGTGCCAGTAGTATAGAAAGGGGCCAGCCCCAGCATTTT. It is translated as CASSIERGQPQHF.

V gene TRBV5-6 combines with J gene TRBJ1-2, with 9 bases aligning to TRBD1. This CDR3 contains 16 residues. V gave up 5 bases and J gave up 13 bases; unmatched junction bases: 21. Germline CDR1 reads SGHDT; CDR2 reads YYEEEE. CDR3 bases: TGTGCCAGCAGACTTACCACCTTGCGGGACAGGGCGAGCGGCACCTTC. The encoded protein is CASRLTTLRDRASGTF.

The CDR3 nucleotides read TGTGCCAGCAGTGACGGGAACTCACCCCTCCACTTT. Protein product: CASSDGNSPLHF. This chain connects TRBV6-1 to TRBJ1-6; D uncertain. Germline lookup yields CDR1 MNHNS and CDR2 SASEGT. This CDR3 spans 12 amino acids. V lost 3 bases to trimming and J lost 10 bases, with 7 bases between them.

This clone showed up just a few times. Other DNA sequences from this sample encode an identical CDR3 as well. The J gene is TRBJ2-6, the V gene TRBV9; perhaps TRBD1 as D (5 bases). The V and J ends lost 2 bases and 4 bases respectively, with 13 bases between them. This CDR3 is 16 amino acids long. The germline V gene encodes CDR1 SGDLS and CDR2 YYNGEE. The CDR3 DNA follows: TGTGCCAGCAGCGTCACCCAGGGTTCCGGGGCCAACGTCCTGACTTTC. It encodes CASSVTQGSGANVLTF.

This rearrangement joins TRBV6-1 to TRBJ1-1; weak D call: TRBD1 (6 bases). Germline V CDR1 and CDR2: MNHNS, SASEGT. The CDR3 contains 13 residues. V lost 11 bases to trimming and J lost 3 bases, with 16 bases between them. CDR3 sequence reads: CAGKRGGDTEAFF. CDR3 nucleotide sequence: TGTGCCGGAAAGAGGGGGGGAGACACTGAAGCTTTCTTT.

To note about this clone: The junction differs from germline at one of its ends, possibly a read error. This rearrangement joins TRBV7-9 to TRBJ2-7; TRBD1 matches at 9 bases. The CDR3 sequence is 11 residues long. Per the germline V gene, CDR1 is SEHNR and CDR2 is FQNEAQ (reference sequence). CDR3 amino acids: CASSLGDRADF. CDR3 coding DNA: TGTGCCAGCAGCTTGGGGGACAGGGCAGACTTC.

The chain has TRBV5-8 and TRBJ1-2; weak D call: TRBD1 (6 bases). V lost 1 base and J lost 8, with 27 bases in between. This CDR3 spans 18 amino acids. CDR1 is SGHTS, CDR2 YDEGEE, per germline. The CDR3 nucleotides are TGTGCCAGCAGCTTGTATATCCGGGGGTCCCAAGGGGGGGACGGCTACACCTTC. Encoded protein: CASSLYIRGSQGGDGYTF.

This clone is a singleton in its sample. J is TRBJ2-1 and V is TRBV2, with 8 bases lining up with TRBD1. The germline V gene has CDR1 SNHLY and CDR2 FYNNEI. The CDR3 is 14 amino acids. After removal of 6 bases from V and 7 bases from J, the junction contained 8 bases not matched to a gene. CDR3 DNA: TGTGCCAGCAGCGGACAGGGTTTGGGGAATGAGCAGTTCTTC. Encoded protein: CASSGQGLGNEQFF.